The 27 T cell receptor beta chains reported below all come from one sample, sequenced in a study of blood T cell repertoires in COVID-19. Sequenced by immunoSEQ multiplex PCR; TCRdb stores in-frame clones only, minus some. The sample records roughly 130,000 clones, roughly 84% being singletons. Specimen: PBMCs or T cells enriched from blood (not recorded which). All receptors come from a man aged 35 to 55 with acute COVID-19.

The rearrangement joins TRBV6-5 to TRBJ2-5; maybe TRBD2 (5 bases). The germline gives CDR1 MNHEY, CDR2 SVGAGI. CDR3 length: 14 residues. V gave up 6 bases and J gave up 2 bases, with 13 bases separating them. The CDR3: CASSDRTGQETQYF. The CDR3 coding sequence is TGTGCCAGCAGCGACCGGACTGGGCAAGAGACCCAGTACTTC.

The chain has TRBV11-3 and TRBJ2-1; D possibly corresponds to TRBD2 (6 bases). The CDR3 sequence is 16 residues long. The germline gives CDR1 SGHNT, CDR2 YENEEA. The V gene lost 5 bases and the J gene lost 2 bases, with 16 bases spanning the gap. CDR3 region: CASSPSTSGTYNEQFF. In DNA form, the CDR3 reads TGTGCCAGCAGCCCGTCGACTAGTGGGACCTACAATGAGCAGTTCTTC.

The chain couples TRBV19 to TRBJ1-2; D is undetermined. Per the germline V gene, CDR1 is LNHDA and CDR2 is SQIVND (reference sequence). The CDR3 totals 15 residues. V shed 4 bases and J shed 0 bases, with 12 bases lying between them. The DNA of the CDR3 is TGTGCCAGTAGTAAGGGAGGTTTAGCTAACTATGGCTACACCTTC. Amino acids: CASSKGGLANYGYTF.

This clone was detected a few times. The rearrangement links TRBV5-6 to TRBJ1-5; D ambiguous. Germline V gives CDR1 SGHDT, CDR2 YYEEEE. CDR3 length: 15 amino acids. Trimming pared 4 bases from V and 0 bases from J, leaving 11 bases between. The CDR3 nucleotides are TGTGCCAGCAGCCGAGGGCCGGATAGCAATCAGCCCCAGCATTTT. It translates to CASSRGPDSNQPQHF. Full variable domain (rest looked up from reference TRBV5-6 and TRBJ1-5): DAGVTQSPTHLIKTRGQQVTLRCSPKSGHDTVSWYQQALGQGPQFIFQYYEEEERQRGNFPDRFSGHQFPNYSSELNVNALLLGDSALYLCASSRGPDSNQPQHFGDGTRLSIL.

This chain links TRBV4-3 with TRBJ2-3; TRBD2 matches 11 bases. The ends lost 0 bases at V and 4 bases at J; junction bases unmatched: 6. The CDR3 extends over 17 amino acids. Per germline, CDR1 LGHNA and CDR2 YSLEER. The CDR3 DNA sequence: TGCGCCAGCAGCCAAGATATTAGCGGGGGGGCGGCAGATACGCAGTATTTT. Its protein product is CASSQDISGGAADTQYF.

The genes are TRBV13 and TRBJ2-5; 15 bases fit TRBD2. CDR3 length: 19 amino acids. J lost 4 bases, V lost 1 base, and 10 bases had no gene match. From germline, CDR1 is PRHDT and CDR2 FYEKMQ (reference sequence). CDR3 sequence: CASSLASGLAGGPGETQYF. CDR3 DNA: TGTGCCAGCAGCTTAGCTTCTGGACTAGCGGGGGGGCCGGGAGAGACCCAGTACTTC. The variable domain in full, completed from reference TRBV13 and TRBJ2-5, reads AAGVIQSPRHLIKEKRETATLKCYPIPRHDTVYWYQQGPGQDPQFLISFYEKMQSDKGSIPDRFSAQQFSDYHSELNMSSLELGDSALYFCASSLASGLAGGPGETQYFGPGTRLLVL.

The CDR3 is CASSSSGGWDTGELFF. Written as DNA, the CDR3 is TGTGCCAGCAGTTCAAGCGGGGGCTGGGACACCGGGGAGCTGTTTTTT. This chain joins TRBV25-1 and TRBJ2-2, with 8 bases identical to TRBD2. This CDR3 is 16 amino acids long. V lost 5 bases and J lost 3; bases outside the gene matches: 8. Looked up from germline, CDR1 is MGHDK and CDR2 is SYGVNS.

The rearrangement links TRBV28 to TRBJ1-2; 9 bases are shared with TRBD1. CDR1 is MDHEN and CDR2 is SYDVKM in the germline V gene. There are 13 residues in the CDR3. The junction had 10 bases not matched to a gene; V was cut back by 4 bases and J by 13 bases. In DNA form, the CDR3 reads TGTGCCAGCAGTTACCTTGCCGGGACAGGGCCCACCTTC. Amino acid sequence: CASSYLAGTGPTF.

The rearrangement joins TRBV2 to TRBJ2-2, with D perhaps matching TRBD2 (6 bases). From germline, CDR1 is SNHLY and CDR2 FYNNEI. The V end lost 6 bases, the J end lost 8 bases, and 16 bases lay between the germline ends. There are 14 residues in the CDR3. DNA of the CDR3: TGTGCCAGCAGGGCCACTAGCTCCGGAGGGGAGCTGTTTTTT. Encoded protein: CASRATSSGGELFF.

The gene calls are TRBV6-2 or TRBV6-3 and TRBJ2-3; 10 bases map to TRBD2. From germline, CDR1 is MNHEY and CDR2 SVGEGT. This CDR3 is 20 amino acids long. With 2 bases clipped from V and 3 bases from J, the junction kept 17 bases outside the gene matches. CDR3 in DNA: TGTGCCAGCAGTTACACCCCGGCTTATACTAGCGGGATATTTACAGATACGCAGTATTTT. Its protein product is CASSYTPAYTSGIFTDTQYF.

The rearrangement joins TRBV5-4 to TRBJ1-2; 7 bases are a match to TRBD1. Germline CDR1 is SGHNT and CDR2 is YYREEE (reference sequence). J was trimmed by 3 bases and V by 4 bases; bases with no gene match: 9. The CDR3 spans 15 residues. CDR3 bases: TGTGCCAGCAGCCTCACCAGGGGGGTGGACTATGGCTACACCTTC. Translating it yields CASSLTRGVDYGYTF.

This CDR3 reads CASSIPTAVAGMETQYF. As DNA, the CDR3 is TGTGCCAGTAGTATACCCACGGCGGTAGCGGGGATGGAGACCCAGTACTTC. The V and J genes are TRBV19 and TRBJ2-5, with 8 bases lining up with TRBD2. Germline V gene sequence: CDR1 LNHDA, CDR2 SQIVND (reference sequence). With V trimmed by 2 bases and J by 5 bases, 13 bases remained unmatched. The CDR3 has 17 residues.

This clone showed up just once. The CDR3 DNA is TGTGCCAGCAGACCAGGGTCGGACTACGAGCAGTACTTC. This encodes CASRPGSDYEQYF. V and J are TRBV12-3 or TRBV12-4 and TRBJ2-7, with a possible D match to TRBD1 (5 bases). Trimming took off 6 bases at V and 3 bases at J, with 12 bases between the two ends. There are 13 residues in the CDR3.

This chain connects TRBV6-5 to TRBJ2-5, with D perhaps TRBD2 (5 bases). This CDR3 contains 15 residues. V lost 2 bases to trimming and J lost 2 bases, with 12 bases between them. Germline CDR1 reads MNHEY; CDR2 reads SVGAGI. The CDR3 spells CASSYTLGGQETQYF. CDR3 coding DNA: TGTGCCAGCAGTTACACACTTGGAGGACAAGAGACCCAGTACTTC.

The V call is TRBV30, the J call TRBJ1-1; 7 bases align to TRBD1. The germline V gene has CDR1 GTSNPN and CDR2 SVGIG (reference sequence). The CDR3 has 15 amino acids. The ends lost 0 bases at V and 4 bases at J; junction bases unmatched: 8. The CDR3 region is CAWSVRNRGSTEAFF. The CDR3 DNA sequence: TGTGCCTGGAGTGTACGGAACAGGGGAAGCACTGAAGCTTTCTTT.

There are a few counts of this clone. V usage is TRBV15 and J usage is TRBJ1-4; tentatively, D is TRBD1 (5 bases). The CDR3 has 15 residues. Per the germline V gene, CDR1 is LNHNV and CDR2 is YYDKDF (reference sequence). V was cut by 0 bases and J by 5 bases, with 10 bases left in between. CDR3 sequence (DNA): TGTGCCACCAGCAGAGATAGGCAGGGAAATGAAAAACTGTTTTTT. It translates to CATSRDRQGNEKLFF.

The J gene is TRBJ2-1, the V gene TRBV5-4; 7 bases fit TRBD2. Germline V CDR1 and CDR2: SGHNT, YYREEE (reference sequence). This CDR3 region has 17 residues. V trimming: 3 bases; J trimming: 0 bases; junction bases outside the gene matches: 9. CDR3 DNA sequence: TGTGCCAGCAGCTCCCTCAGCGGGGCGAGCTCCTACAATGAGCAGTTCTTC. Translated: CASSSLSGASSYNEQFF. The full variable domain, rest sourced from reference TRBV5-4 and TRBJ2-1, is ETGVTQSPTHLIKTRGQQVTLRCSSQSGHNTVSWYQQALGQGPQFIFQYYREEENGRGNFPPRFSGLQFPNYSSELNVNALELDDSALYLCASSSLSGASSYNEQFFGPGTRLTVL.

This chain connects TRBV18 to TRBJ2-5; 12 nucleotides align to TRBD2. The CDR3 length is 19 residues. V shed 3 bases and J 0 bases; nucleotides not matched to a gene: 11. The germline CDR1 and CDR2 sequences are KGHSH and LQKENI. CDR3 in DNA: TGTGCCAGCTCACCCGAACTAGCGGGGGGCCCCATTTACCAAGAGACCCAGTACTTC. Translating it yields CASSPELAGGPIYQETQYF.

This sequence joins TRBV25-1 and TRBJ1-5; perhaps TRBD1 as D (5 bases). Trimming removed 9 bases from V and 5 bases from J, with 14 bases in between. The CDR3 is 13 amino acids. Germline assignment: CDR1 MGHDK and CDR2 SYGVNS. The chain's CDR3 is CASAGPGDQPQHF. In DNA form, the CDR3 reads TGTGCCAGTGCGGGACCCGGGGATCAGCCCCAGCATTTT.

The chain recombines TRBV7-2 with TRBJ2-2, with D perhaps matching TRBD2 (5 bases). CDR1 and CDR2 from the germline V gene are SGHTA and FQGNSA. CDR3 length: 13 residues. The CDR3 nucleotides are TGTAGTACGGGGAAGCTAGGCACCGGGGAGCTGTTTTTT. Translated, it gives CSTGKLGTGELFF.

V and J are TRBV29-1 and TRBJ2-1; no clear D gene. Germline assignment: CDR1 SQVTM and CDR2 ANQGSEA. Between the trimmed V and J ends, which lost 7 bases and 5 bases, there was a span of 12 bases. The CDR3 loop spans 12 amino acids. The CDR3 DNA follows: TGCAGCGCCTTTAAAAGCCACAATGAGCAGTTCTTC. It specifies CSAFKSHNEQFF.

The J gene is TRBJ2-7, the V gene TRBV30, with a tentative D call TRBD1 (5 bases). The CDR3 totals 13 residues. Germline V gene sequence: CDR1 GTSNPN, CDR2 SVGIG (reference sequence). V was shortened by 3 bases and J by 9 bases, with 18 bases between the two germline ends. For the CDR3, the DNA is TGTGCCTGGAGACCCAGGGCCCCCACTCGGCAGTACTTC. This translates into CAWRPRAPTRQYF.

This clone was observed once. The chain recombines TRBV18 with TRBJ2-2, with D maybe TRBD1 (6 bases). The CDR3 covers 14 residues. Trimming left V 1 base short and J 6 bases short, with 9 bases between. Germline-derived CDR1 and CDR2 are KGHSH and LQKENI. The DNA of the CDR3 is TGTGCCAGCTCACCACAGAACAGGGCCGGGGAGCTGTTTTTT. Amino acids: CASSPQNRAGELFF.

V usage is TRBV7-9 and J usage is TRBJ1-1; D unresolved. The ends were cut back, 2 bases at V and 1 base at J, with 5 bases in the middle. This CDR3 spans 13 amino acids. The germline V gene encodes CDR1 SEHNR and CDR2 FQNEAQ (reference sequence). The CDR3 nucleotides are TGTGCCAGCAGCTTAATACAGAACACTGAAGCTTTCTTT. Translated, it gives CASSLIQNTEAFF.

Regarding this clone: At one end the junction does not follow the germline gene, possibly because of a read error. Here the CDR3 reads CASAEGDPYERYF. The CDR3 region has the DNA TGTGCCAGCGCAGAGGGGGACCCGTACGAGCGGTACTTC. The rearrangement uses TRBV12-3 or TRBV12-4 and TRBJ2-7, with D possibly being TRBD1 (6 bases). The CDR3 spans 13 residues.

The rearrangement joins TRBV20-1 to TRBJ2-3, with 9 bases lining up with TRBD2. J gave up 5 bases and V 3 bases, and 9 bases lay outside the gene matches. The CDR3 runs 15 residues. CDR1 is DFQATT, CDR2 SNEGSKA, per germline (reference sequence). CDR3 sequence reads: CSASLAGGGQDTQYF. Written as DNA, the CDR3 is TGCAGTGCTAGTTTGGCGGGAGGGGGACAAGATACGCAGTATTTT.

This CDR3 is CASSLYRIRPGGQGATNEKLFF. In nucleotides, the CDR3 is TGTGCCAGCAGTTTATACCGCATACGCCCAGGGGGACAGGGGGCGACTAATGAAAAACTGTTTTTT. V is TRBV28 and J is TRBJ1-4; 12 bases line up with TRBD1. V trimming: 1 base; J trimming: 2 bases; junction bases outside the gene matches: 17. Germline lookup yields CDR1 MDHEN and CDR2 SYDVKM. CDR3 length: 22 residues.